This TCR beta chain comes out of a study of T cell responses to AZD1222 COVID-19 vaccine. Study-level findings and limits: Repertoire samples came only from after the peak T cell response. Researchers report vaccine-associated CD4 TCRs spanning spike, with dominance at 160-218 and 743-854.

The assay was immunoSEQ multiplex PCR, and TCRdb's table has in-frame clones only and misses some. The sample has 100,000 to 150,000 clones, 70% to 85% seen once. With respect to this clone: Antigen: not known.

Pooled in the analysis were second doses at about 4 or about 12 weeks. The CDR3 has 15 residues. The germline gives CDR1 SGHTA, CDR2 FQGNSA. V lost 2 bases, J lost 8 bases, and 7 bases stayed unmatched. Source: peripheral blood, taken 28 days after the second AZD1222 dose. The genes are TRBV7-2 and TRBJ2-1, with 9 bases lining up with TRBD2. The clonotype originates from an adult who received the AZD1222 COVID-19 vaccine. The CDR3: CASSLLAGTPDEQFF. CDR3 DNA: TGTGCCAGCAGCTTACTAGCGGGGACCCCGGATGAGCAGTTCTTC.